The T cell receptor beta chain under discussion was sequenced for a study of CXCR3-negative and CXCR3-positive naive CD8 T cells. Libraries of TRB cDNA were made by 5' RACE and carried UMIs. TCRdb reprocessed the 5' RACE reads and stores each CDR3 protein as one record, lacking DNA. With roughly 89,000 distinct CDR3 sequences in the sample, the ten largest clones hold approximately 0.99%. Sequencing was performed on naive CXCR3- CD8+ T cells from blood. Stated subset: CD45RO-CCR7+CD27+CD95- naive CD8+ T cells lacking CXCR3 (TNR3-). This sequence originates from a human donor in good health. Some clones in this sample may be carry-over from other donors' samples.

The CDR3 loop reads CSARGAPTPSYEQYF. The rearrangement uses TRBV20-1 and TRBJ2-7; TCRdb's D call of TRBD2 is untestable without DNA. This CDR3 has 15 residues. Germline V gene data show CDR1 as DFQATT and CDR2 as SNEGSKA (reference sequence).